A single sample gave rise to the 2 T cell receptor beta chains below, sequenced in a study of T-cell memory formation after mild COVID-19. MiXCR, applied by TCRdb to the 5' RACE reads, yields one record per CDR3 protein. The sample carries under 350,000 distinct CDR3 sequences, 15% to 20% recorded once. Sequenced: PBMCs or a T cell subset sorted from them (not recorded which). These receptors came from a man younger than 35 who had mild COVID-19 (a few samples of this study predate the infection). Cell type and time point are not known.

This clonotype appeared many times. Written as DNA, the CDR3 is TGTGCCAGCAGTACACCAGGACGTGAGCAGTTCTTC. This encodes CASSTPGREQFF. This chain connects TRBV28 to TRBJ2-1; D gene ambiguous. The CDR3 is 12 amino acids. CDR1 is MDHEN, CDR2 SYDVKM, per germline. Trimming shortened V by 5 bases and J by 9 bases, and 11 bases separated the two germline ends.

In its sample, this clonotype was seen many times. The CDR3 loop reads CASHRQLDAYEQYF. The CDR3 DNA follows: TGTGCCAGTCACCGACAGTTGGACGCCTACGAGCAGTACTTC. This chain links TRBV6-2 or TRBV6-3 with TRBJ2-7; D is perhaps TRBD1 (5 bases). CDR1 MNHEY and CDR2 SVGEGT come from the germline V gene. V lost 9 bases to trimming and J lost 2 bases, with 17 bases between them. This CDR3 contains 14 residues.